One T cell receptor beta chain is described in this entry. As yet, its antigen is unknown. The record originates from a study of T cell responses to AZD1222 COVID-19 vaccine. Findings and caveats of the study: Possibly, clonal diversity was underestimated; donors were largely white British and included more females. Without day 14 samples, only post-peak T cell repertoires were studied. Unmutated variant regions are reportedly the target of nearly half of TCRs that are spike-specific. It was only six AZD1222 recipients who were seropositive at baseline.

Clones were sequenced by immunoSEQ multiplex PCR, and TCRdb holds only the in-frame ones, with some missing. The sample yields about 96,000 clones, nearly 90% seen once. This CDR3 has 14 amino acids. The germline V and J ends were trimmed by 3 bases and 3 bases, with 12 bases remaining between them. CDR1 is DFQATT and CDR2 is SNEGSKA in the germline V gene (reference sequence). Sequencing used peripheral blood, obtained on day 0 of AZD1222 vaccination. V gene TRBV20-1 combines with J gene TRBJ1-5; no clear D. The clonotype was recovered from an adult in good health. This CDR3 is CSASLEPNNQPQHF. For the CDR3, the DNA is TGCAGTGCTAGTTTGGAACCGAACAATCAGCCCCAGCATTTT.